This entry lists 9 T cell receptor beta chains sequenced from one sample in a study of blood T cells in healthy people across ages. Through a sample-barcoded 5' primer and a J-beta primer mix, a second PCR was run for roughly 6 to 12 cycles. TCRdb recomputed calls from the 5' RACE reads with MiXCR, one row per CDR3 protein. The data contain approximately 2,000,000 distinct CDR3 sequences, roughly two fifths of them singletons. The specimen sequenced was blood. These TCRs come from a human donor in good health.

This clonotype appeared a few times. V usage is TRBV5-1 and J usage is TRBJ2-5; maybe TRBD1 (6 bases). The CDR3 spans 14 residues. In germline, CDR1 is SGHRS, CDR2 YFSETQ. Trimming cost V 5 bases and J 11 bases, with 22 bases left between them. The CDR3 sequence is CASSYQGLLGEQYF. CDR3 nucleotides: TGCGCCAGCAGTTATCAGGGGCTCCTGGGTGAGCAGTACTTC.

The genes are TRBV9 and TRBJ2-1; 10 nucleotides match TRBD2. The CDR3 consists of 16 residues. The germline V gene has CDR1 SGDLS and CDR2 YYNGEE. V gave up 0 bases and J gave up 2 bases; unmatched junction bases: 2. For the CDR3, the DNA is TGTGCCAGCAGCGTAGAAAGCGGGGGGGCCTACAATGAGCAGTTCTTC. Amino acid sequence: CASSVESGGAYNEQFF.

This chain links TRBV4-3 with TRBJ1-4; D is possibly TRBD1 (5 bases). The germline V gene encodes CDR1 LGHNA and CDR2 YSLEER. The V gene lost 6 bases and the J gene lost 4 bases, with 12 bases spanning the gap. The CDR3 length is 14 residues. The CDR3: CASSHGTLNEKLFF. The CDR3 DNA reads TGCGCCAGCAGTCACGGGACTCTTAATGAAAAACTGTTTTTT.

The rearrangement links TRBV4-1 to TRBJ2-3; 9 positions match TRBD2. The CDR3 has 18 residues. With V trimmed by 0 bases and J by 4 bases, 11 bases remained unmatched. Germline loops: CDR1 MGHRA, CDR2 YSYEKL. The CDR3 here is CASSQETPLAGIADTQYF. In DNA, the CDR3 is TGCGCCAGCAGCCAAGAAACCCCACTAGCGGGCATCGCAGATACGCAGTATTTT.

This clonotype occurred many times. V is TRBV7-9 and J is TRBJ1-2; no reliable D call. The V end lost 3 bases, the J end lost 8 bases, and 10 bases lay between the germline ends. The CDR3 extends over 12 amino acids. The germline CDR1 and CDR2 sequences are SEHNR and FQNEAQ (reference sequence). CDR3 residues: CASSFLASGYTF. For the CDR3, the DNA is TGTGCCAGCAGCTTCTTAGCGAGCGGCTACACCTTC. Full variable domain (outside the CDR3, taken from reference TRBV7-9 and TRBJ1-2): DTGVSQNPRHKITKRGQNVTFRCDPISEHNRLYWYRQTLGQGPEFLTYFQNEAQLEKSRLLSDRFSAERPKGSFSTLEIQRTEQGDSAMYLCASSFLASGYTFGSGTRLTVV.

V usage is TRBV20-1 and J usage is TRBJ1-2; D is possibly TRBD1 (5 bases). The V gene lost 0 bases and the J gene lost 7 bases, with 9 bases spanning the gap. This CDR3 contains 12 residues. Germline V gene lookup returns CDR1 DFQATT and CDR2 SNEGSKA (reference sequence). The CDR3 DNA is TGCAGTGCTAGAGAATGGGACTGTGGCTACACCTTC. It is translated as CSAREWDCGYTF.

The chain combines TRBV12-3 or TRBV12-4 with TRBJ2-7, with a possible D match to TRBD2 (5 bases). Trimming removed 7 bases at V and 7 bases at J, with 20 bases between. There are 14 residues in the CDR3. The CDR3 spells CASTKDGEVWEQYF. The DNA of the CDR3 is TGTGCCAGCACCAAGGACGGGGAAGTATGGGAGCAGTACTTC.

The rearrangement uses TRBV21-1 and TRBJ2-5; TRBD2, the table's D call, was not compared with the DNA. TRBV21-1 is recorded as a pseudogene. The CDR3 is made up of 16 amino acids. CDR3 nucleotide sequence: TGTGCCAGCAGCAACCCAACCACTAGGGAGCAAGGGACCCAGTACTTC. It encodes CASSNPTTREQGTQYF.

V is TRBV15 and J is TRBJ1-5, with D possibly TRBD1 on 5 matching bases. The CDR3 totals 15 residues. Germline V gene sequence: CDR1 LNHNV, CDR2 YYDKDF (reference sequence). The V end lost 2 bases, the J end lost 2 bases, and 10 bases lay between the germline ends. The CDR3: CATSRYTQGNQPQHF. As DNA, the CDR3 is TGTGCCACCAGCAGATATACACAGGGCAATCAGCCCCAGCATTTT.